The 25 T cell receptor beta chains presented below share a single source sample, sequenced in a study of blood T cell repertoires in COVID-19. The repertoire was sequenced with immunoSEQ multiplex PCR; TCRdb's copy has only in-frame clones and lacks some. This table holds hundreds of thousands of clones, roughly 87% found once. Sequenced sample: peripheral blood. The receptors derive from a woman aged 18 to 35 who had recovered from COVID-19.

This chain connects TRBV5-6 to TRBJ2-7; 8 bases align to TRBD1. V gave up 4 bases and J gave up 3 bases; unmatched junction bases: 3. The CDR3 is 13 residues long. Germline V CDR1 and CDR2: SGHDT, YYEEEE. The CDR3 DNA follows: TGTGCCAGCAGCCACGGACAGGGCTACGAGCAGTACTTC. It yields the protein CASSHGQGYEQYF.

This clone came up once. This chain joins TRBV5-6 and TRBJ1-1; perhaps TRBD1 as D (5 bases). Per the germline V gene, CDR1 is SGHDT and CDR2 is YYEEEE. Between the trimmed V and J ends, which lost 6 bases and 2 bases, there was a span of 11 bases. CDR3 length: 13 amino acids. CDR3 amino acids: CASKLTDNTEAFF. CDR3 coding DNA: TGTGCCAGCAAATTGACAGATAACACTGAAGCTTTCTTT.

The chain joins TRBV6-5 to TRBJ2-5; D uncertain. The CDR3 covers 12 residues. V was clipped by 8 bases and J by 1 base, with 8 bases between them. Germline-derived CDR1 and CDR2 are MNHEY and SVGAGI. The CDR3 here is CASVFSQETQYF. In nucleotides, the CDR3 is TGTGCCAGCGTCTTCAGCCAAGAGACCCAGTACTTC.

V and J are TRBV3-1 (or the pseudogene TRBV3-2) and TRBJ1-1; the D gene is possibly TRBD1 (5 bases). Germline lookup yields CDR1 LGHDT and CDR2 YNNKEL (reference sequence). Trimming removed 1 base at V and 5 bases at J, with 11 bases between. The CDR3 length is 14 residues. The CDR3 coding sequence is TGTGCCAGCAGCCAAGTTCAGGGAATAACTGAAGCTTTCTTT. Its translation is CASSQVQGITEAFF.

The chain uses TRBV2 and TRBJ1-3; tentatively, D is TRBD1 (5 bases). The V and J ends lost 3 bases and 0 bases respectively, with 12 bases between them. The CDR3 has 16 amino acids. Germline V gene data show CDR1 as SNHLY and CDR2 as FYNNEI. DNA for the CDR3: TGTGCCAGCAGTGAGGTCAGGGCCCTCTCTGGAAACACCATATATTTT. It translates to CASSEVRALSGNTIYF.

The chain is built from TRBV7-9 and TRBJ2-1; 10 positions agree with TRBD2. The length of the CDR3 is 18 residues. Germline V gene data show CDR1 as SEHNR and CDR2 as FQNEAQ (reference sequence). Trimming took 1 base from V and 8 from J; bases not matched to a gene: 14. CDR3 sequence reads: CASSLGRRVLAGVDEQFF. Here the CDR3 DNA reads TGTGCCAGCAGCTTAGGGCGTCGGGTTCTAGCGGGAGTTGATGAGCAGTTCTTC.

This sequence joins TRBV7-3 and TRBJ1-2; 9 bases align to TRBD1. Losses at the gene ends were 2 bases for V and 3 bases for J; bases not matched to a gene: 1. Germline CDR1 reads SGHTA; CDR2 reads FQGTGA. The CDR3 contains 14 residues. CDR3 coding DNA: TGTGCCAGCAGCTTAGGGACAGGGCACTATGGCTACACCTTC. Amino acid sequence: CASSLGTGHYGYTF.

This chain connects TRBV19 to TRBJ1-1; D uncertain. The CDR3 consists of 14 residues. V was pared by 2 bases and J by 3 bases, with 10 bases between. The germline V gene has CDR1 LNHDA and CDR2 SQIVND (reference sequence). CDR3 loop: CASSIYLRDTEAFF. The CDR3 nucleotides are TGTGCCAGTAGTATATACCTTCGGGACACTGAAGCTTTCTTT.

This clone appeared a single time. The gene calls are TRBV15 and TRBJ2-7, with D maybe TRBD2 (6 bases). CDR1 and CDR2 (germline): LNHNV, YYDKDF (reference sequence). V lost 0 bases and J lost 3, with 12 bases in between. The CDR3 is 15 amino acids. The CDR3 loop is CATSRDRTNDYEQYF. CDR3 DNA sequence: TGTGCCACCAGCAGAGATAGGACTAACGACTACGAGCAGTACTTC.

As concerns this clone: The junction does not match germline at one end; this may be a read error. The J gene is TRBJ2-5, the V gene TRBV30; D is possibly TRBD1 (6 bases). The length of the CDR3 is 13 residues. The V gene's germline CDR1 is GTSNPN and CDR2 SVGIG (reference sequence). CDR3: CAWSGDNQETQYF. In nucleotides, the CDR3 is TGTGCCTGGAGTGGGGACAACCAGGAGACCCAGTACTTC.

V usage is TRBV4-3 and J usage is TRBJ2-1; 10 bases agree with TRBD2. V lost 4 bases, J lost 5 bases, and 5 bases stayed unmatched. Per the germline V gene, CDR1 is LGHNA and CDR2 is YSLEER. This CDR3 comprises 15 residues. The CDR3 protein is CASSPGTSANNEQFF. CDR3 DNA: TGCGCCAGCAGCCCAGGGACTAGCGCGAACAATGAGCAGTTCTTC.

This clone was observed a single time. The J gene is TRBJ1-5, the V gene TRBV25-1; 8 bases align to TRBD1. The CDR3 consists of 14 residues. The germline V gene has CDR1 MGHDK and CDR2 SYGVNS. The junction had 4 bases not matched to a gene; V was cut back by 2 bases and J by 7 bases. CDR3 sequence (DNA): TGTGCCAGCAGTGAACAGGGGGCCGGACAGCCCCAGCATTTT. Its translation: CASSEQGAGQPQHF.

The gene calls are TRBV29-1 and TRBJ1-1; possible D gene TRBD1, 6 bases. The CDR3 spans 15 residues. The germline V gene encodes CDR1 SQVTM and CDR2 ANQGSEA. Trimming took 2 bases from V and 4 from J, leaving 17 bases between them. The CDR3 DNA follows: TGCAGCGTTGAACGGCAGGGGATGGGGGCCACTGAAGCTTTCTTT. Its protein product is CSVERQGMGATEAFF.

This chain joins TRBV11-2 and TRBJ1-1; D gene ambiguous. CDR3 length equals 16 residues. Germline V gene lookup returns CDR1 SGHAT and CDR2 FQNNGV. V was cut by 1 base and J by 1 base, with 13 bases left in between. In nucleotides, the CDR3 is TGTGCCAGCAGCTTAGGAATTCGAGTCCAGAACACTGAAGCTTTCTTT. It codes for CASSLGIRVQNTEAFF.

The CDR3 DNA follows: TGTGCCAGCAGCCACGGGACTTTTAACACTGAAGCTTTCTTT. It specifies CASSHGTFNTEAFF. The V and J genes are TRBV28 and TRBJ1-1, with a weak D call TRBD1 (5 bases). V was shortened by 6 bases and J by 2 bases, with 13 bases between the two germline ends. Germline-derived CDR1 and CDR2 are MDHEN and SYDVKM. The CDR3 loop spans 14 amino acids.

The chain joins TRBV19 to TRBJ1-1, with D hard to call. The V and J ends lost 1 base and 7 bases respectively, with 7 bases between them. CDR3 length: 12 amino acids. Germline CDR1 LNHDA, CDR2 SQIVND (reference sequence). The CDR3 DNA reads as TGTGCCAGTAGTATAGTCCGGGATGAAGCTTTCTTT. Translating gives CASSIVRDEAFF.

This chain uses TRBV7-9 with TRBJ1-3, with D unclear. The ends were cut back, 11 bases at V and 0 bases at J, with 8 bases in the middle. Germline loops: CDR1 SEHNR, CDR2 FQNEAQ (reference sequence). The CDR3 covers 12 residues. This CDR3 is CAVWSSGNTIYF. DNA of the CDR3: TGTGCCGTTTGGAGCTCTGGAAACACCATATATTTT.

This chain connects TRBV13 to TRBJ2-7; 8 bases align to TRBD2. The ends lost 5 bases at V and 4 bases at J; junction bases unmatched: 13. Germline V lookup: CDR1 PRHDT, CDR2 FYEKMQ (reference sequence). This CDR3 region has 16 residues. The CDR3 DNA sequence: TGTGCCAGCAGCGGGGCCGAGCGGGAGTTTAAGTACGAGCAGTACTTC. This sequence encodes CASSGAEREFKYEQYF.

The chain carries TRBV6-1 and TRBJ1-2, with D tentatively TRBD1 (6 bases). The germline V gene encodes CDR1 MNHNS and CDR2 SASEGT. This CDR3 is 16 amino acids long. The ends were cut back, 1 base at V and 5 bases at J, with 17 bases in the middle. As DNA, the CDR3 is TGTGCCAGCAGTGAAGTACTACACGGGACAAGATATGGCTACACCTTC. As protein: CASSEVLHGTRYGYTF.

V usage is TRBV19 and J usage is TRBJ1-2; unclear D gene. CDR3 length equals 13 residues. Germline V gene lookup returns CDR1 LNHDA and CDR2 SQIVND (reference sequence). V dropped 2 bases and J dropped 8 bases, with 12 bases sitting between them. DNA for the CDR3: TGTGCCAGTAGTATAAGCCCCAATCGGGGCTACACCTTC. Translated, it gives CASSISPNRGYTF.

The chain links TRBV7-6 to TRBJ2-3; 9 bases agree with TRBD1. The CDR3 length is 17 residues. Trimming took 1 base from V and 5 from J; bases not matched to a gene: 10. Per germline, CDR1 SGHVS and CDR2 FNYEAQ. The CDR3 sequence is CASSLVAGQGLRDTQYF. CDR3 nucleotide sequence: TGTGCCAGCAGCTTAGTCGCGGGACAGGGACTAAGAGATACGCAGTATTTT.

Here the CDR3 DNA reads TGTGCCAGCAGCTTAGTTGTAGCCGAAGCTTTCTTT. This encodes CASSLVVAEAFF. J is TRBJ1-1 and V is TRBV7-8, with unresolved D. The V and J ends lost 1 base and 8 bases respectively, with 8 bases between them. The germline V gene has CDR1 SGHVS and CDR2 FQNEAQ. This CDR3 comprises 12 residues.

The rearrangement links TRBV3-1 (or the pseudogene TRBV3-2) to TRBJ2-5, with D maybe TRBD2 (5 bases). Trimming cost V 6 bases and J 2 bases, with 16 bases left between them. Germline V lookup: CDR1 LGHDT, CDR2 YNNKEL (reference sequence). This CDR3 is built from 15 residues. CDR3 in amino acids: CASRPRGRLQETQYF. The CDR3, as DNA: TGTGCCAGCAGACCAAGAGGGCGATTACAAGAGACCCAGTACTTC.

This clone is a singleton in its sample. The rearrangement joins TRBV6-7 to TRBJ1-1, with 7 bases aligning to TRBD1. TRBV6-7 qualifies as an ORF whose function is uncertain. This CDR3 contains 13 residues. The trim removed 7 bases at V and 1 base at J, leaving 3 bases unmatched. The CDR3 loop is CASKGGSNTEAFF. In DNA form, the CDR3 reads TGTGCCAGCAAAGGGGGCTCGAACACTGAAGCTTTCTTT.

J is TRBJ1-1 and V is TRBV10-1, with a tentative D call TRBD1 (5 bases). Trimming stripped 6 bases from V and 4 bases from J, with 15 bases between. Germline-derived CDR1 and CDR2 are WNHNN and SYGVQD (reference sequence). The CDR3 sequence is 14 residues long. For the CDR3, the DNA is TGCGCCAGCAGCCCCAGCGGGGCCCGCACTGAAGCTTTCTTT. Amino acids: CASSPSGARTEAFF.